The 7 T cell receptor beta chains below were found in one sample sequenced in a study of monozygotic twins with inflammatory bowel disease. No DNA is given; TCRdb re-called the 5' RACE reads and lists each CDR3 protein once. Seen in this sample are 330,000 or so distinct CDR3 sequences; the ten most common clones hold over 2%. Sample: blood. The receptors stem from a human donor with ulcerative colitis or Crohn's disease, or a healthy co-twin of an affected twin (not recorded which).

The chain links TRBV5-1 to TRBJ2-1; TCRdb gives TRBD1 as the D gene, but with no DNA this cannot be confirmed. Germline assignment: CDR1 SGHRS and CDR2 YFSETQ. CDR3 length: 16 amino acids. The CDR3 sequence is CASSLEAQSSYNEQFF.

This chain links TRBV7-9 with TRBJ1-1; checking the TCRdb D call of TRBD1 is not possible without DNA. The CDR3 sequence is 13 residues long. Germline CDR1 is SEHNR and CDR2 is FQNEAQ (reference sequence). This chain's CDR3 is CASSLDRMAEAFF.

The CDR3 here is CSAKGTADQPQHF. The rearrangement links TRBV20-1 to TRBJ1-5; TCRdb's D call of TRBD1 is untestable without DNA. Germline V lookup: CDR1 DFQATT, CDR2 SNEGSKA (reference sequence). CDR3 length: 13 residues.

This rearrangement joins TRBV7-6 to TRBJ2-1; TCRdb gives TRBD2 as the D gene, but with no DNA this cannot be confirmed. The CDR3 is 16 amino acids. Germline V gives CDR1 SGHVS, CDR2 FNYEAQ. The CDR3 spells CASSLEGPLSYNEQFF.

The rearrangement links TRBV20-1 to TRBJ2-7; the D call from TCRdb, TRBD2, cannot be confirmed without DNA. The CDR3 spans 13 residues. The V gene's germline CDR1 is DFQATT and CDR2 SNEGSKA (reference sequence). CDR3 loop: CSARNLAGGEQYF.

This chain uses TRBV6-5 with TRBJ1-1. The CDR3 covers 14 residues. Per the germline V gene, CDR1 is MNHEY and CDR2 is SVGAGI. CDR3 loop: CASSYSRVNTEAFF.

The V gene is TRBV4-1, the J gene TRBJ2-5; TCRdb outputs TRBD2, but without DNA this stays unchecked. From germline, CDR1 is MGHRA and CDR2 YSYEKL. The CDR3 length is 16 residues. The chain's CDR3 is CVSSQGAGGPQETQYF.